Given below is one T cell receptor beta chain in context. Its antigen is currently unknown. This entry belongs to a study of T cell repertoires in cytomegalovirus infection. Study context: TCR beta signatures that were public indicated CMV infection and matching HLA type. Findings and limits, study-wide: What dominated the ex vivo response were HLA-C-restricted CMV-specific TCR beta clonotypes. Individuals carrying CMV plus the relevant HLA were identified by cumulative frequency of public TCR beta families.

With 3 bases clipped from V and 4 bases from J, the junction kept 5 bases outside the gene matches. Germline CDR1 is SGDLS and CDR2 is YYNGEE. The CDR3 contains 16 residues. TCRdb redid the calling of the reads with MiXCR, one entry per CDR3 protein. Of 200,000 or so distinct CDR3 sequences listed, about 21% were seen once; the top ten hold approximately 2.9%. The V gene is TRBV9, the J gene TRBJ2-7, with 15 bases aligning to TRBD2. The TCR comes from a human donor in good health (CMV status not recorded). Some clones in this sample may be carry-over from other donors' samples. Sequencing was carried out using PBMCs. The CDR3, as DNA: TGTGCCAGCAGCGGAACCGGGACTAGCGGGAGGTACGAGCAGTACTTC. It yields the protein CASSGTGTSGRYEQYF.